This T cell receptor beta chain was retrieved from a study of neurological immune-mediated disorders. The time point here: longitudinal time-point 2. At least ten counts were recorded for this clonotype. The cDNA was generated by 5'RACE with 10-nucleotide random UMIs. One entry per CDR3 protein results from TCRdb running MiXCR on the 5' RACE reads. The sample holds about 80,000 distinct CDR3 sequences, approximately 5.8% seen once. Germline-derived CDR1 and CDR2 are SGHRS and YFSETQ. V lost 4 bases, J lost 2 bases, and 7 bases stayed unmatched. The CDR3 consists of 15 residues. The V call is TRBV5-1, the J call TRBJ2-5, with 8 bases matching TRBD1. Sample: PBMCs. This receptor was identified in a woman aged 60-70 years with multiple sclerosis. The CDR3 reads CASSALDRVQETQYF. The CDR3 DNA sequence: TGCGCCAGCAGCGCCCTGGACAGGGTTCAAGAGACCCAGTACTTC.